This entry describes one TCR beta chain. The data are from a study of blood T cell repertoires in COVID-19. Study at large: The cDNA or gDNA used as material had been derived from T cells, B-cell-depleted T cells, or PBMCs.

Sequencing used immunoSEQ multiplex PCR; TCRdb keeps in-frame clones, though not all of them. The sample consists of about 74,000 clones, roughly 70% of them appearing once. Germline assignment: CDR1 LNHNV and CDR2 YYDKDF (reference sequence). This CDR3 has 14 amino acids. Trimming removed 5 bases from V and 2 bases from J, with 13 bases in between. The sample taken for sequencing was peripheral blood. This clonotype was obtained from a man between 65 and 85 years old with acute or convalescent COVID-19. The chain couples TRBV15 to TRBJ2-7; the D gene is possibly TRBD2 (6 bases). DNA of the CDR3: TGTGCCACCAGCCGCACCGGGGGTACCTACGAGCAGTACTTC. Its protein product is CATSRTGGTYEQYF.